These 18 T cell receptor beta chains came from one sample sequenced in a study of cytomegalovirus exposure and HLA in healthy donors. The study ran its PCR with 60 Vbeta and 13 Jbeta primers. Clones were read by immunoSEQ multiplex PCR, and TCRdb kept only the in-frame ones, dropping some. The profile covers approximately 110,000 clones, with under 85% appearing a single time and approximately 6.1% taken by the ten largest. Sequencing used PBMCs. Receptors were obtained from a man between 18 and 35 years old in good health and CMV-seronegative.

This CDR3 is CASSGFRQGGYEQYF. CDR3 DNA sequence: TGTGCCAGTAGTGGCTTTCGACAGGGGGGGTACGAGCAGTACTTC. This chain joins TRBV19 and TRBJ2-7, with 9 bases matching TRBD1. The CDR3 spans 15 residues. J gave up 4 bases and V 5 bases, and 9 bases lay outside the gene matches. Germline-derived CDR1 and CDR2 are LNHDA and SQIVND (reference sequence).

The chain is built from TRBV10-1 and TRBJ2-1; possible D gene TRBD2, 5 bases. The CDR3 is made up of 15 amino acids. Per germline, CDR1 WNHNN and CDR2 SYGVQD (reference sequence). Between the trimmed V and J ends, which lost 6 bases and 4 bases, there was a span of 16 bases. This CDR3 is CASRSTYGGYNEQFF. DNA for the CDR3: TGCGCCAGCAGAAGTACTTACGGCGGGTACAATGAGCAGTTCTTC.

The rearrangement joins TRBV7-3 to TRBJ2-5; TRBD2 might be the D (5 bases). V lost 5 bases and J lost 3, with 13 bases in between. Germline CDR1 and CDR2: SGHTA and FQGTGA. The CDR3 contains 14 residues. The CDR3 DNA reads as TGTGCCAGCAGCCGCTCGGGGATTAAAGAGACCCAGTACTTC. It translates to CASSRSGIKETQYF. Complete variable domain (other parts from reference TRBV7-3 and TRBJ2-5): GAGVSQTPSNKVTEKGKYVELRCDPISGHTALYWYRQSLGQGPEFLIYFQGTGAADDSGLPNDRFFAVRPEGSVSTLKIQRTERGDSAVYLCASSRSGIKETQYFGPGTRLLVL.

In its sample, this clone was seen once. The J gene is TRBJ1-5, the V gene TRBV10-2; TRBD1 is a possible D gene (5 bases). In germline, CDR1 is WSHSY, CDR2 SAAADI. The CDR3 length is 17 residues. Trimming pared 3 bases from V and 1 base from J, leaving 16 bases between. The CDR3 reads CASSENNGGLSNQPQHF. CDR3 nucleotides: TGCGCCAGCAGTGAAAATAACGGGGGTTTGAGCAATCAGCCCCAGCATTTT.

The rearrangement links TRBV6-5 to TRBJ2-5; tentative D call: TRBD2 (7 bases). CDR3 length equals 15 residues. Germline V gene sequence: CDR1 MNHEY, CDR2 SVGAGI. Trimming took 0 bases from V and 1 from J, leaving 9 bases between them. CDR3 DNA sequence: TGTGCCAGCAGTTACTCAGGGGGGGCCCAAGAGACCCAGTACTTC. Encoded protein: CASSYSGGAQETQYF.

The rearrangement uses TRBV18 and TRBJ1-2, with 7 bases aligning to TRBD1. Germline V CDR1 and CDR2: KGHSH, LQKENI. Losses at the gene ends were 6 bases for V and 2 bases for J; bases not matched to a gene: 9. This CDR3 contains 15 residues. This CDR3 is CASSFKGQLNYGYTF. The CDR3 coding sequence is TGTGCCAGCTCCTTTAAGGGACAGCTGAACTATGGCTACACCTTC.

The V call is TRBV2, the J call TRBJ2-7; 7 bases are a match to TRBD1. The CDR3 sequence is 14 residues long. CDR1 SNHLY and CDR2 FYNNEI come from the germline V gene. The V segment lost 5 bases and the J segment 3 bases; nucleotides outside the gene matches: 7. The CDR3 loop reads CASSRNPGGYEQYF. The DNA of the CDR3 is TGTGCCAGCAGTCGCAACCCAGGGGGCTACGAGCAGTACTTC. Variable domain in full (rest from reference TRBV2 and TRBJ2-7): EPEVTQTPSHQVTQMGQEVILRCVPISNHLYFYWYRQILGQKVEFLVSFYNNEISEKSEIFDDQFSVERPDGSNFTLKIRSTKLEDSAMYFCASSRNPGGYEQYFGPGTRLTVT.

This clone was counted a few times. The V gene is TRBV6-5, the J gene TRBJ1-5; D perhaps matches TRBD1 (5 bases). The CDR3 runs to 14 residues. Per the germline V gene, CDR1 is MNHEY and CDR2 is SVGAGI. V was clipped by 5 bases and J by 8 bases, with 16 bases between them. CDR3 protein: CASSPLGVLEPQHF. CDR3 coding DNA: TGTGCCAGCAGTCCCCTAGGGGTCCTTGAGCCCCAGCATTTT.

The chain couples TRBV7-9 to TRBJ1-2; D is possibly TRBD1 (5 bases). CDR3 length: 12 amino acids. Germline CDR1 reads SEHNR; CDR2 reads FQNEAQ (reference sequence). Deletions cut 7 bases from V and 5 bases from J, with 11 bases between. For the CDR3, the DNA is TGTGCCAGCACCTCGGGGGGTTATGGCTACACCTTC. Its protein is CASTSGGYGYTF.

This chain connects TRBV18 to TRBJ1-1, with D perhaps matching TRBD1 (5 bases). The CDR3 is made up of 14 amino acids. CDR1 and CDR2 (germline): KGHSH, LQKENI. V shed 0 bases and J shed 1 base, with 6 bases lying between them. The CDR3 spells CASSPPGENTEAFF. The CDR3 DNA follows: TGTGCCAGCTCACCACCAGGGGAGAACACTGAAGCTTTCTTT.

The rearrangement joins TRBV6-5 to TRBJ2-1, with 7 bases lining up with TRBD1. J lost 9 bases, V lost 4 bases, and 6 bases had no gene match. Germline V gene sequence: CDR1 MNHEY, CDR2 SVGAGI. The CDR3 runs 13 residues. As DNA, the CDR3 is TGTGCCAGCAGTTTCTACGACAGGGCTGAGCAGTTCTTC. This translates into CASSFYDRAEQFF.

The rearrangement uses TRBV14 and TRBJ2-1; 12 nucleotides line up with TRBD2. The CDR3 spans 17 residues. J lost 2 bases, V lost 4 bases, and 6 bases had no gene match. Germline CDR1 and CDR2: SGHDN and FVKESK. CDR3: CASSPRLAGDAYNEQFF. The DNA of the CDR3 is TGTGCCAGCAGCCCCCGACTAGCGGGAGACGCCTACAATGAGCAGTTCTTC.

CDR3 loop: CASGTGNTEAFF. CDR3 sequence (DNA): TGTGCTAGTGGGACGGGGAACACTGAAGCTTTCTTT. The chain has TRBV12-5 and TRBJ1-1; D unresolved. The CDR3 loop spans 12 amino acids. Germline values: CDR1 LGHNT, CDR2 FRNRAP. Between the trimmed V and J ends, which lost 6 bases and 1 base, there was a span of 6 bases. Full variable domain (remainder filled in from reference TRBV12-5 and TRBJ1-1): DARVTQTPRHKVTEMGQEVTMRCQPILGHNTVFWYRQTMMQGLELLAYFRNRAPLDDSGMPKDRFSAEMPDATLATLKIQPSEPRDSAVYFCASGTGNTEAFFGQGTRLTVV.

V and J are TRBV6-5 and TRBJ1-2; D might be TRBD1 (5 bases). The CDR3 is made up of 14 amino acids. Germline V CDR1 and CDR2: MNHEY, SVGAGI. Trimming took 0 bases from V and 4 from J, leaving 9 bases between them. CDR3 nucleotides: TGTGCCAGCAGTTACTCCGCAGGGCCCTATGGCTACACCTTC. Its translation is CASSYSAGPYGYTF.

This sequence joins TRBV25-1 and TRBJ2-1; 9 bases are a match to TRBD1. V was pared by 7 bases and J by 5 bases, with 3 bases of the junction left unmatched. Germline V gene lookup returns CDR1 MGHDK and CDR2 SYGVNS. This CDR3 spans 13 amino acids. Here the CDR3 reads CASKQGAHNEQFF. The CDR3 coding sequence is TGTGCCAGCAAACAGGGGGCCCACAATGAGCAGTTCTTC.

The chain combines TRBV7-2 with TRBJ1-2; 11 bases are a match to TRBD1. CDR1 SGHTA and CDR2 FQGNSA come from the germline V gene. CDR3 length: 14 amino acids. With V trimmed by 4 bases and J by 6 bases, 4 bases remained unmatched. The chain's CDR3 is CASSSRTGGHGYTF. The CDR3 DNA follows: TGTGCCAGCAGCTCACGGACAGGGGGCCATGGCTACACCTTC.

The CDR3 reads CASSRRGASTGANVLTF. As DNA, the CDR3 is TGTGCCAGCAGCCGACGGGGGGCGTCGACTGGGGCCAACGTCCTGACTTTC. The chain joins TRBV14 to TRBJ2-6; TRBD2 might be the D (7 bases). The V end lost 4 bases, the J end lost 2 bases, and 15 bases lay between the germline ends. Germline CDR1 SGHDN, CDR2 FVKESK. The CDR3 has 17 residues.

J is TRBJ2-7 and V is TRBV6-6, with D possibly TRBD1 on 5 matching bases. This CDR3 region has 14 residues. Germline CDR1 reads MNHNY; CDR2 reads SVGAGI (reference sequence). The V end lost 2 bases, the J end lost 5 bases, and 13 bases lay between the germline ends. This chain's CDR3 is CASSYVPGSNEQYF. The CDR3 DNA is TGTGCCAGCAGTTACGTTCCAGGGTCCAACGAGCAGTACTTC.